One and the same sample provided the 9 T cell receptor beta chains below, sequenced in a study of blood T cell repertoires in COVID-19. Using immunoSEQ multiplex PCR, the repertoire was profiled, and TCRdb retains in-frame clones only, with some absent. The table records under 150,000 clones, around 80% of them present only once. Source material: peripheral blood. These receptors originate from a man aged 55 to 70 with acute or convalescent COVID-19.

The V and J genes are TRBV2 and TRBJ1-4; tentatively, D is TRBD1 (6 bases). V dropped 4 bases and J dropped 4 bases, with 10 bases sitting between them. There are 14 residues in the CDR3. Germline V gives CDR1 SNHLY, CDR2 FYNNEI. CDR3 sequence: CASSVRGINEKLFF. For the CDR3, the DNA is TGTGCCAGCAGTGTAAGGGGGATTAATGAAAAACTGTTTTTT.

The V gene is TRBV24-1, the J gene TRBJ1-5; D is perhaps TRBD1 (6 bases). CDR3 length: 13 amino acids. CDR1 is KGHDR, CDR2 SFDVKD, per germline. V was pared by 9 bases and J by 6 bases, with 14 bases between. The CDR3 here is CATDGGASQPQHF. CDR3 sequence (DNA): TGTGCCACCGATGGGGGGGCTAGTCAGCCCCAGCATTTT.

The chain has TRBV18 and TRBJ1-5, with D perhaps TRBD1 (6 bases). In germline, CDR1 is KGHSH, CDR2 LQKENI. The CDR3 is made up of 14 amino acids. V gave up 6 bases and J gave up 3 bases, with 12 bases separating them. This CDR3 reads CASSLTGINQPQHF. The CDR3 DNA reads as TGTGCCAGCTCCCTGACAGGTATCAATCAGCCCCAGCATTTT.

This clone occurred a few times. The chain is built from TRBV28 and TRBJ1-1; D call uncertain. The germline V and J ends were trimmed by 5 bases and 8 bases, with 15 bases remaining between them. This CDR3 is 13 amino acids long. Germline V CDR1 and CDR2: MDHEN, SYDVKM. The CDR3: CASSPPLVSEAFF. As DNA, the CDR3 is TGTGCCAGCAGTCCCCCTTTAGTCTCAGAAGCTTTCTTT.

The gene calls are TRBV28 and TRBJ1-2; no clear D. CDR1 and CDR2 from the germline V gene are MDHEN and SYDVKM. V gave up 7 bases and J gave up 8 bases, with 11 bases separating them. The CDR3 length is 11 residues. CDR3 sequence (DNA): TGTGCCAGCATGGGAGACGGCGGCTACACCTTC. It codes for CASMGDGGYTF.

This chain links TRBV5-1 with TRBJ1-1, with 7 bases that match TRBD1. The CDR3 is 14 amino acids. Losses at the gene ends were 4 bases for V and 6 bases for J; bases not matched to a gene: 9. Looked up from germline, CDR1 is SGHRS and CDR2 is YFSETQ. The DNA of the CDR3 is TGCGCCAGCAGCGGCCCAGGGGGTATCGCTGAAGCTTTCTTT. Protein product: CASSGPGGIAEAFF.

This CDR3 reads CASSYQNGYEQYF. The CDR3 nucleotides read TGTGCCAGCAGTTACCAAAACGGGTACGAGCAGTACTTC. The chain carries TRBV6-5 and TRBJ2-7; no clear D. The CDR3 totals 13 residues. The germline V gene encodes CDR1 MNHEY and CDR2 SVGAGI. Trimming shortened V by 2 bases and J by 4 bases, and 9 bases separated the two germline ends.

J is TRBJ2-1 and V is TRBV15; the match to TRBD2 covers 9 bases. V lost 2 bases to trimming and J lost 3 bases; unmatched junction nucleotides: 5. CDR1 and CDR2 from the germline V gene are LNHNV and YYDKDF (reference sequence). This CDR3 is built from 16 residues. The CDR3 DNA reads TGTGCCACCAGCAGACTGGCGGGAGGGGGCTACAATGAGCAGTTCTTC. As protein: CATSRLAGGGYNEQFF.

The chain employs TRBV27 and TRBJ1-2; TRBD1 agrees at 9 bases. The CDR3 spans 13 residues. Germline-derived CDR1 and CDR2 are MNHEY and SMNVEV (reference sequence). J gave up 4 bases and V 8 bases, and 5 bases lay outside the gene matches. The CDR3 sequence: CASSTGGPYGYTF. CDR3 DNA: TGTGCCAGCTCTACAGGGGGCCCCTATGGCTACACCTTC.